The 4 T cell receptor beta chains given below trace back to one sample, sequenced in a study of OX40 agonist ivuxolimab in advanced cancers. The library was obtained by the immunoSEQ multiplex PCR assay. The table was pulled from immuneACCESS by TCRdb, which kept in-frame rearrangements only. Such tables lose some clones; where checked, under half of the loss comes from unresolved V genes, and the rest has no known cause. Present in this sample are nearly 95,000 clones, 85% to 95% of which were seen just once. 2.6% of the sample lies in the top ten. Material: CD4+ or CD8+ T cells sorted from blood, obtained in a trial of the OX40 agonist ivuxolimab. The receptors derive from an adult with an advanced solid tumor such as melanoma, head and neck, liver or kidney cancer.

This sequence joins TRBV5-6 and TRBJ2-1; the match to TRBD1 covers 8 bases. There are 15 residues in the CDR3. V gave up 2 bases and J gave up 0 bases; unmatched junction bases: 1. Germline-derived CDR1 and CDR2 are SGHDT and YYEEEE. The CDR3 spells CASSFGTGSYNEQFF. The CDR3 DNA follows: TGTGCCAGCAGCTTTGGGACAGGCTCCTACAATGAGCAGTTCTTC.

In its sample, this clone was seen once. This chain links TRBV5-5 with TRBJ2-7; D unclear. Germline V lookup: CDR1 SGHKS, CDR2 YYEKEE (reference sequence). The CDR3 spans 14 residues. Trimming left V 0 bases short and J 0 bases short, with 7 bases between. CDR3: CASSLGHGSYEQYF. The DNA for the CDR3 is TGTGCCAGCAGCTTGGGACATGGCTCCTACGAGCAGTACTTC.

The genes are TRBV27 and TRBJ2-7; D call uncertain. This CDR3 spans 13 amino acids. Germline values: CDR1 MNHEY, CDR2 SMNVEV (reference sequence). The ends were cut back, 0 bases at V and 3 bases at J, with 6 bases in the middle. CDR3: CASSLSTLYEQYF. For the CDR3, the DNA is TGTGCCAGCAGTTTATCCACCCTCTACGAGCAGTACTTC.

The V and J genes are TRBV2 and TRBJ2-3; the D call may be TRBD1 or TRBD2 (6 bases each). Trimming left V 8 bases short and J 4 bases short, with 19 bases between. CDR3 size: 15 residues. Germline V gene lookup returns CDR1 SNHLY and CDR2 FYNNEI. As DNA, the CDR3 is TGTGCCAGCGCCCTTTGGGGGGCTAGTGCAGATACGCAGTATTTT. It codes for CASALWGASADTQYF.